This T cell receptor (beta chain) is from a study of blood T cells in healthy people across ages. Whole-study results and caveats: TCR beta diversity correlated strongly with naive T cell percentage. Any conclusive comparison of naive versus antigen-experienced cells was prevented by using unsorted PBMCs. Long-lived donors carried more naive CD4+ cells and greater diversity than aged donors.

It was with a sample-barcoded 5' primer and a J-beta primer mix that a second PCR of about 6 to 12 cycles was run. TCRdb reprocessed the 5' RACE reads with MiXCR, giving one entry per CDR3 protein. The sample contains fewer than 2,000,000 distinct CDR3 sequences, 30% to 40% of which appear only once. Isolating PBMCs gave at least 6 million of these cells per sample. The CDR3 is 17 residues long. The germline V gene encodes CDR1 SGHTA and CDR2 FQGNSA. The V and J ends lost 2 bases and 0 bases, in that order; junction bases with no gene match: 6. In the case of this clonotype: Its antigen is not identified.

This chain links TRBV7-2 with TRBJ2-3; TRBD2 agrees at 9 bases. Sequenced sample: blood. The TCR originated in a woman in her twenties or thirties in good health. The CDR3 nucleotides read TGTGCCAGCAGCTTACGGGCTAGCGGGACTAGCACAGATACGCAGTATTTT. Its protein is CASSLRASGTSTDTQYF.